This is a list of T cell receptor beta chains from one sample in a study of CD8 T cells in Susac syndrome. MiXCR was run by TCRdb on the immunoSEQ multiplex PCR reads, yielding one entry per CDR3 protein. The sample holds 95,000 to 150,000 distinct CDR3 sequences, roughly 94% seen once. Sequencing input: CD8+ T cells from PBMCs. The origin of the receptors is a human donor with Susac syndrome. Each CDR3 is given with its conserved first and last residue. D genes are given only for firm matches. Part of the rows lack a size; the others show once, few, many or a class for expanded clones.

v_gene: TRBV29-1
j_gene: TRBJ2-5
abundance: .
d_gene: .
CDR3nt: TGCAGCGTTGAAGATTCGGGTTTCCTGTACTTC
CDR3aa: CSVEDSGFLYF

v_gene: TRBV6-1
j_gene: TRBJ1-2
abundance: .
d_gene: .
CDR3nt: TGTGCCAGTGAAGCAACGACAGCGACCTTTTATGGCTACACCTTC
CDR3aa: CASEATTATFYGYTF

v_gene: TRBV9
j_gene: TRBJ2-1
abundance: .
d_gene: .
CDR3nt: TGTGCCAGCAGCCAAGGGCCCCTCAATGAGCAGTTCTTC
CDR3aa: CASSQGPLNEQFF

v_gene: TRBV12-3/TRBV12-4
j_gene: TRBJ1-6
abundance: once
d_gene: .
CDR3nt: TGTGCCAGCAGTTTGGGCCATTCACCCCTCCACTTT
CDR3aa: CASSLGHSPLHF

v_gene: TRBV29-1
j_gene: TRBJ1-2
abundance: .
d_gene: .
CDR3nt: TGCAGCGTTCCAGAGGGAGCTTCCGGCTACACCTTC
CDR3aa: CSVPEGASGYTF

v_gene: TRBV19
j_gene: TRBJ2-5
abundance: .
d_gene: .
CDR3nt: TGTGCCAGTAGTATCTGGCCAGGGGACCAAGAGACCCAGTACTTC
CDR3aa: CASSIWPGDQETQYF

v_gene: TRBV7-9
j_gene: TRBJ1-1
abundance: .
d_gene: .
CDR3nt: TGTGCCAGCAGCTTAGGTTTTGACGGAAACACTGAAGCTTTCTTT
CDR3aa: CASSLGFDGNTEAFF

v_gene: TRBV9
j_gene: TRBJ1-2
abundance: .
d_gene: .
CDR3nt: TGTGCCAGCAGCGGACACAGGGAGATAAACTATGGCTACACCTTC
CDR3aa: CASSGHREINYGYTF

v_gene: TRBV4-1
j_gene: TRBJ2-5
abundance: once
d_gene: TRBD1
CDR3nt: TGCGCCAGCAGCCAACCAGGGGGAATGGGAGAGACCCAGTACTTC
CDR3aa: CASSQPGGMGETQYF

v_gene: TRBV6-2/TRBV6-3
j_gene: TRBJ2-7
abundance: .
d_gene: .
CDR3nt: TGTGCCAGCAGTTACCGGGGAGGCTCCTACGAGCAGTACTTC
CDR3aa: CASSYRGGSYEQYF

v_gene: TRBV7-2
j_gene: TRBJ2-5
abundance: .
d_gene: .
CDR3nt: TGTGCCAGCAGCTTAGGATCGGCCAGGAGGATTCCGGAGACCCAGTACTTC
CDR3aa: CASSLGSARRIPETQYF